Given below is one T cell receptor (beta chain) in context. Its antigen is not identified. Investigators reverse transcribed all isolated RNA, so they sequenced expressed TCRB transcripts. Sequencing was performed with immunoSEQ multiplex PCR; in TCRdb, only in-frame clones are kept and a portion is missing. This table holds over 300,000 clones, about a tenth found once. A sort by CD45RO/CCR7/CD25/CD127/CD95/CD27 yielded CD4+ naive, central memory, regulatory and stem cell-like memory cells. The data stem from a study of beta chain features in type 1 diabetes. Findings and caveats of the study: Unsettled here was the matter of whether HLA type influences TCRB rearrangement. For patients, the naive, central memory and Treg TCRB repertoires appeared more alike than for healthy donors. An over-representation of cells with high TCR expression could result from cDNA sequencing. TCRB CDR3s were moderately but significantly shorter in Type 1 diabetes patients in all four CD4+ subsets.

Germline V gives CDR1 MDHEN, CDR2 SYDVKM. V gave up 3 bases and J gave up 4 bases; unmatched junction bases: 7. The CDR3 extends over 15 amino acids. The clonotype comes from a man aged 25 to 40 with type 1 diabetes. The material sequenced was central memory CD4+ T cells from blood. The chain joins TRBV28 to TRBJ2-5; 8 nucleotides agree with TRBD1. CDR3 region: CASSLDTTGGETQYF. CDR3 in DNA: TGTGCCAGCAGTTTGGATACAACAGGGGGAGAGACCCAGTACTTC. The entire variable domain, with the rest obtained from reference TRBV28 and TRBJ2-5, is as follows: DVKVTQSSRYLVKRTGEKVFLECVQDMDHENMFWYRQDPGLGLRLIYFSYDVKMKEKGDIPEGYSVSREKKERFSLILESASTNQTSMYLCASSLDTTGGETQYFGPGTRLLVL.